The source of this TCR beta chain is a study of Graves' ophthalmopathy and Graves' hyperthyroidism. The CDR3 totals 16 residues. CDR1 and CDR2 from the germline V gene are SGHDT and YYEEEE. V trimming: 4 bases; J trimming: 2 bases; junction bases outside the gene matches: 10. Transcripts of RNA were the source for amplifying TCR beta CDR3 regions. The library came from an HTBI-primed first-round RT-PCR and a second-round multiplex PCR. From the multiplex PCR reads, TCRdb called clonotypes with MiXCR, one entry per CDR3 protein. Of about 220,000 distinct CDR3 sequences listed, about 22% are singletons.

The sequenced material came from peripheral blood. This chain links TRBV5-6 with TRBJ2-7; TRBD2 matches at 9 bases. This receptor was taken from a woman aged 50 to 60 with Graves' ophthalmopathy. The CDR3, as DNA: TGTGCCAGCAGCAAGCCCACTAGCGGGCGGACCTACGAGCAGTACTTC. Translating gives CASSKPTSGRTYEQYF.